The 21 T cell receptor beta chains given below trace back to one sample, sequenced in a study of shared clonotypes between healthy human individuals. Using immunoSEQ multiplex PCR, the repertoire was profiled, and TCRdb retains in-frame clones only, with some absent. The repertoire holds some 2,000,000 clones, 85% to 95% seen once, with under 0.15% in the top ten. Sequencing was done on a sample of naive CD4+ T cells sorted from blood. The sample's subset: CD45RA+ positively selected. The receptor set was obtained from a man aged 18 to 29 in good health.

This rearrangement joins TRBV28 to TRBJ1-5; TRBD1 aligns across 7 bases. Trimming cost V 5 bases and J 6 bases; bases outside gene matches: 10. The CDR3 covers 15 residues. The germline CDR1 and CDR2 sequences are MDHEN and SYDVKM. This chain's CDR3 is CASSHIQGNGQPQHF. The CDR3 region has the DNA TGTGCCAGCAGTCATATACAGGGGAACGGTCAGCCCCAGCATTTT.

The V call is TRBV27, the J call TRBJ2-5; no reliable D call. Trimming shortened V by 3 bases and J by 5 bases, and 10 bases separated the two germline ends. Germline-derived CDR1 and CDR2 are MNHEY and SMNVEV (reference sequence). CDR3 size: 13 residues. CDR3 sequence: CASSFRTRETQYF. In DNA form, the CDR3 reads TGTGCCAGCAGTTTCAGGACGAGGGAGACCCAGTACTTC.

The chain uses TRBV30 and TRBJ2-7, with 9 bases identical to TRBD1. CDR3 length: 13 amino acids. Trimming removed 4 bases from V and 5 bases from J; junction bases left unmatched: 6. From germline, CDR1 is GTSNPN and CDR2 SVGIG (reference sequence). The CDR3 protein is CAWNQGQGDEQYF. The CDR3 nucleotides read TGTGCCTGGAATCAGGGACAGGGCGACGAGCAGTACTTC.

CDR3 sequence (DNA): TGTGCCAGCAGGCGGGACGGCCGATCTTTAAACTATGGCTACACCTTC. Translating it yields CASRRDGRSLNYGYTF. This chain links TRBV5-8 with TRBJ1-2, with a tentative D call TRBD1 (5 bases). The CDR3 spans 16 residues. CDR1 and CDR2 from the germline V gene are SGHTS and YDEGEE. Trimming removed 5 bases from V and 2 bases from J, with 19 bases in between.

The chain joins TRBV2 to TRBJ2-3, with a tentative D call TRBD2 (6 bases). V lost 11 bases, J lost 5 bases, and 20 bases lay in between. The CDR3 loop spans 14 amino acids. CDR1 and CDR2 (germline): SNHLY, FYNNEI. CDR3 residues: CADAGSLPGDTQYF. In DNA, the CDR3 is TGTGCCGACGCGGGGTCTCTACCGGGAGATACGCAGTATTTT.

CDR3 sequence (DNA): TGTGCCAGCAACAGGGGGCAGGAAGAGACCCAGTACTTC. This codes for CASNRGQEETQYF. V is TRBV28 and J is TRBJ2-5; 9 bases are shared with TRBD1. CDR3 length: 13 amino acids. With V trimmed by 7 bases and J by 3 bases, 3 bases remained unmatched. Germline V gene sequence: CDR1 MDHEN, CDR2 SYDVKM.

The chain is built from TRBV11-2 and TRBJ1-1; D is unclear. With 1 base removed from V and 4 bases from J, the gap between germline ends came to 25 bases. Per germline, CDR1 SGHAT and CDR2 FQNNGV. The CDR3 totals 19 residues. This CDR3 is CASSLGSSGFSGRSTEAFF. CDR3 coding DNA: TGTGCCAGCAGCTTAGGCTCTTCCGGGTTTTCAGGTAGAAGCACTGAAGCTTTCTTT.

The genes are TRBV4-1 and TRBJ2-5; D ambiguous. Germline values: CDR1 MGHRA, CDR2 YSYEKL. The CDR3 loop spans 14 amino acids. The germline V and J ends were trimmed by 4 bases and 2 bases, with 11 bases remaining between them. The CDR3 DNA is TGCGCCAGCAGCCCTCTGGGCTATCAAGAGACCCAGTACTTC. Protein product: CASSPLGYQETQYF.

The chain employs TRBV11-2 and TRBJ2-7, with D perhaps TRBD1 (6 bases). Germline CDR1 SGHAT, CDR2 FQNNGV. V lost 7 bases and J lost 2, with 18 bases in between. The CDR3 contains 15 residues. The CDR3 protein is CASNKEGVGAYEQYF. CDR3 nucleotide sequence: TGTGCCAGCAACAAAGAGGGGGTCGGAGCCTACGAGCAGTACTTC.

The chain employs TRBV4-3 and TRBJ2-7, with 9 positions matching TRBD2. Germline V CDR1 and CDR2: LGHNA, YSLEER. Trimming took 0 bases from V and 3 from J; bases not matched to a gene: 12. This CDR3 has 18 amino acids. The CDR3 spells CASSQDLGLAGYVYEQYF. The CDR3 DNA reads as TGCGCCAGCAGCCAAGATTTAGGGCTAGCGGGATATGTCTACGAGCAGTACTTC.

This rearrangement joins TRBV2 to TRBJ2-1; 8 nucleotides align to TRBD1. Trimming cost V 7 bases and J 7 bases; bases outside gene matches: 12. The CDR3 contains 15 residues. Germline V CDR1 and CDR2: SNHLY, FYNNEI. The CDR3 DNA sequence: TGTGCCAGCATGGGACAGGCACTCTTGGGGAATGAGCAGTTCTTC. Its protein is CASMGQALLGNEQFF. Drawing the rest from reference TRBV2 and TRBJ2-1, the complete variable domain is EPEVTQTPSHQVTQMGQEVILRCVPISNHLYFYWYRQILGQKVEFLVSFYNNEISEKSEIFDDQFSVERPDGSNFTLKIRSTKLEDSAMYFCASMGQALLGNEQFFGPGTRLTVL.

The V call is TRBV6-1, the J call TRBJ2-7; D call uncertain. The V gene lost 4 bases and the J gene lost 4 bases, with 8 bases spanning the gap. Germline CDR1 MNHNS, CDR2 SASEGT. The CDR3 spans 12 residues. CDR3: CASSAPGYEQYF. In DNA, the CDR3 is TGTGCCAGCAGTGCCCCTGGTTACGAGCAGTACTTC.

The V call is TRBV5-4, the J call TRBJ1-2, with D hard to call. The CDR3 is 14 amino acids. CDR1 and CDR2 from the germline V gene are SGHNT and YYREEE (reference sequence). The ends were cut back, 1 base at V and 8 bases at J, with 15 bases in the middle. Written as DNA, the CDR3 is TGTGCCAGCAGCTTGTTTGGACCCCTTATGGGCTACACCTTC. This gives the protein CASSLFGPLMGYTF.

This chain connects TRBV12-5 to TRBJ1-2, with no clear D. The germline V and J ends were trimmed by 4 bases and 5 bases, with 11 bases remaining between them. This CDR3 is 13 amino acids long. Germline CDR1 LGHNT, CDR2 FRNRAP. In nucleotides, the CDR3 is TGTGCTAGTGGTTCGGGCCTGGGATATGGCTACACCTTC. This gives the protein CASGSGLGYGYTF.

This clone was detected once. The gene calls are TRBV5-4 and TRBJ2-7; 9 nucleotides align to TRBD1. The CDR3 spans 15 residues. J gave up 3 bases and V 4 bases, and 8 bases lay outside the gene matches. Germline V gives CDR1 SGHNT, CDR2 YYREEE (reference sequence). The DNA for the CDR3 is TGTGCCAGCAGCCCAGACCGGGACAGGGACTACGAGCAGTACTTC. It encodes CASSPDRDRDYEQYF.

The gene calls are TRBV25-1 and TRBJ2-7; either TRBD1 or TRBD2 may fit D (5 bases each). CDR3 size: 13 residues. Trimming stripped 4 bases from V and 6 bases from J, with 13 bases between. CDR1 MGHDK and CDR2 SYGVNS come from the germline V gene. CDR3 in amino acids: CASSVGGRSEQYF. The CDR3 DNA is TGTGCCAGCAGTGTTGGGGGACGGAGCGAGCAGTACTTC.

Comments on this clone: In the same sample, other DNA sequences code for this CDR3. The chain couples TRBV5-1 to TRBJ2-7; 14 nucleotides line up with TRBD2. Losses at the gene ends were 4 bases for V and 3 bases for J; bases not matched to a gene: 3. CDR1 and CDR2 from the germline V gene are SGHRS and YFSETQ. This CDR3 has 15 residues. CDR3 coding DNA: TGCGCCAGCAGCGCGGGGACTAGCGGGAGCTACGAGCAGTACTTC. Its protein product is CASSAGTSGSYEQYF. The whole variable domain, filled in from reference TRBV5-1 and TRBJ2-7, reads KAGVTQTPRYLIKTRGQQVTLSCSPISGHRSVSWYQQTPGQGLQFLFEYFSETQRNKGNFPGRFSGRQFSNSRSEMNVSTLELGDSALYLCASSAGTSGSYEQYFGPGTRLTVT.

For this clone: The sample holds other DNA sequences that translate to the same CDR3. The V call is TRBV18, the J call TRBJ2-1, with 8 bases lining up with TRBD2. V trimming: 3 bases; J trimming: 2 bases; junction bases outside the gene matches: 3. Per germline, CDR1 KGHSH and CDR2 LQKENI. This CDR3 has 15 amino acids. The CDR3 coding sequence is TGTGCCAGCTCACCCCTAGCGGGCACCTACAATGAGCAGTTCTTC. Protein sequence: CASSPLAGTYNEQFF.

The rearrangement joins TRBV6-1 to TRBJ1-1, with a possible D match to TRBD1 (6 bases). The V end lost 4 bases, the J end lost 0 bases, and 9 bases lay between the germline ends. CDR3 length: 14 amino acids. Germline CDR1 MNHNS, CDR2 SASEGT. The CDR3 spells CASSVQGMNTEAFF. The DNA of the CDR3 is TGTGCCAGCAGTGTACAGGGCATGAACACTGAAGCTTTCTTT.

The chain links TRBV4-1 to TRBJ2-3; D not resolved. In germline, CDR1 is MGHRA, CDR2 YSYEKL. V was pared by 0 bases and J by 4 bases, with 14 bases between. This CDR3 is 16 amino acids long. The chain's CDR3 is CASSQEEGMLADTQYF. The CDR3 nucleotides read TGCGCCAGCAGCCAAGAGGAAGGGATGCTAGCAGATACGCAGTATTTT.

V is TRBV7-9 and J is TRBJ1-4; D is ambiguous. Germline CDR1 is SEHNR and CDR2 is FQNEAQ (reference sequence). The V end was cut by 1 base, the J end by 0 bases, with 12 bases between. This CDR3 is 17 amino acids long. The CDR3 here is CASSLGVPKATNEKLFF. In nucleotides, the CDR3 is TGTGCCAGCAGCTTAGGTGTCCCCAAGGCAACTAATGAAAAACTGTTTTTT.